The T cell receptor (beta chain) described here comes from a study of cytomegalovirus exposure and HLA in healthy donors (dated by TCRdb to 2015 to 2018). In the study overall: An earlier analysis of several hundred of the donors reported approximately 260 Gb of sequence data and about 120 million unique TCR beta sequences obtained from around 180 million T cells. Around 300 gigabases of sequencing data and approximately 80 million unique TCR sequences were included in an early release covering about 600 HLA-typed donors. The genetic ancestry cluster associated with self-reported Caucasian donors included 70% to 85% of the 398 genotyped donors. The study aimed to test whether cataloging public T cell receptors could reveal signatures of past pathogen exposure. The study profiled the T cell repertoires of 666 subjects by immunosequencing and related them to cytomegalovirus serostatus. Besides the first cohort of around 670 subjects, a separate validation cohort made up of around 120 different subjects was used. High-throughput TCR immunosequencing, statistical association of individual TCRs with disease status, and machine learning were combined to predict cytomegalovirus infection status. In a later analysis, previously published TCR beta repertoires from hundreds of donors were re-analyzed and high-resolution HLA genotyping was added so that TCR occurrence patterns could be studied. The later analysis used no new phenotypic data to find candidate immune exposures, relying instead on TCR beta sequences and their occurrence across donors. An earlier analysis of approximately 500 of the donors applied high-throughput TCR beta sequencing to assess whether each TCR beta V gene segment acted as functional or pseudogenic. Donor age, sex, ethnicity and CMV serostatus were compiled alongside the repertoire data. In a later genetic analysis, genome-wide SNP genotypes for about 60% of the 666 donors were used, and that subset was treated as a discovery cohort. Every discovery cohort repertoire had been produced on one sequencing platform. HLA typing included class I and class II loci at four-digit resolution. Typing coverage varied by locus: roughly 629-640 donors for A, B, C, DRB1 and DQB1; 500 to 550 for DQA1; some 610 for DPA1; under 490 for DPB1. A few DR-DQ haplotypes were handled as single units for association and clustering because linkage in the cohort was strong. Among approximately 370 genotyped donors of the cohort, an average of approximately 240,000 unique TCR beta nucleotide sequences was sequenced per donor, of which 15% to 20% were non-productive. Results and caveats for the whole study, not just this receptor: Because counts were too low, more than 15 rarely observed V segments, including chromosome 9 orphons, were left out of the earlier analysis of several hundred of the donors. Several of the top co-occurrence clusters appeared to be linked to parvovirus B19, influenza, CMV and Epstein-Barr virus, according to a later analysis. Most TCR sequences were observed very rarely across donors, whereas some public TCRs were present in many individuals. Presence/absence analyses assumed roughly uniform sequencing depth across donors, an assumption that may not hold. The 87-base-pair reads could not distinguish some IMGT-functional V segments, including TRBV6-2 and TRBV6-3, so those segments were excluded. Strong co-occurrence of HLA alleles, especially DR and DQ, made assigning TCR associations to individual alleles difficult. In a later analysis, HLA-associated TCR beta chains were found to be more clonally expanded and to have lower generation probabilities than equally common non-associated chains. In a later genetic analysis, fewer N-insertions in productive TCRs were reported among donors in an Asian-associated ancestry cluster than the approximately 670-donor mean. The sequencing pipeline was judged likely to have produced a cluster of highly shared sequence variants as a technical artifact. It was suggested by the authors that the approach could potentially be generalized to other disease states and immunological phenotypes. Cytomegalovirus status was reported to be diagnosed by the classifier with high specificity and sensitivity in both the original and validation cohorts. A total of fewer than 200 TCR beta chains were listed by the study as associated with cytomegalovirus. Three of the identified cytomegalovirus-associated TCR beta chains were confirmed in vitro to be specific for cytomegalovirus antigens. In an earlier analysis of approximately 590 of the donors, most TCR beta V segments were observed in productive rearrangements about 90% or about 30% of the time, broadly matching IMGT annotations. For the cohort, immune exposure information was limited to CMV serostatus. Because HLA typing was missing for some donors at each locus, association tests included only the typed subset. Correlated functional status among segregating V segments might reflect linkage disequilibrium, but an unknown experimental factor could not be ruled out. In a later analysis, TCR association rates were found to vary across HLA loci, with the most associated TCRs seen for DRB1 alleles and the fewest for HLA-C alleles. A further reported finding was that TCR beta sequences accurately predicted the HLA-A and HLA-B alleles for most subjects in the first cohort. At a false discovery rate of 0.05, a later analysis linked some 17,000 TCR beta sequences to specific HLA alleles. A later genetic analysis associated a missense DCLRE1C variant with V-gene and J-gene trimming of TCR beta chains, and an independent cohort replicated the association. A later analysis found that most CMV-associated TCR beta chains appeared HLA-restricted, with HLA associations seemingly driven largely by CMV exposure. In this cohort, only TCR beta chains were sequenced, and detectable features were limited by the absence of alpha or paired-chain data.

The CDR3 sequence holds 15 residues, the cysteine and phenylalanine included. Only the CDR3 DNA stays, 45 bases, in frame from base 1. V is shortened by 6 bases, J by 5 bases, and the region joining them spans 17 bases. The germline V gene yields SGHRS for CDR1 and YFSETQ for CDR2. As to this clone: Its antigen is unknown. Qualities for individual bases were not recorded, and no much larger clone is one base off.

The receptor library was made with the immunoSEQ multiplex PCR assay. The multiplex PCR relied on a mix of 60 forward primers for TCR Vbeta segments and 13 reverse primers for TCR Jbeta segments. Amplification of the CDR3 region of rearranged TCR beta genes was performed with a multiplex PCR assay on genomic DNA. The amplified TCR beta libraries were sequenced on the Illumina HiSeq System as 87-base-pair reads. The source study handled its data this way. Across the 500 to 850 repertoires, a later analysis counted 78 million or so unique TCR beta chains, approximately 10 million of which were shared by at least two donors. Raw reads were error-corrected and collapsed into unique sequences by a nearest-neighbor algorithm in which closely related sequences were merged to remove PCR and sequencing errors. Alignment of CDR3 sequences to IMGT reference sequences was used to assign V, D and J gene segments. Each retained sequence needed at least a six-nucleotide match to both a V gene segment and a J gene segment. A rearrangement was called productive if the CDR3 had no stop codons and remained in frame with V and J, and every other rearrangement was called non-productive. Following IMGT convention, CDR3 was defined as the stretch from the second conserved V-encoded cysteine up to the conserved J-encoded phenylalanine. Sequences without an unambiguous match to a single V gene segment were excluded from the earlier analysis of 450 to 750 of the donors. In an earlier analysis of 587 of the donors, V segments were called functional above 56.7% productive rearrangements and were called segregating when the between-donor standard deviation exceeded 5%. A statistical classification framework was built for diagnosing cytomegalovirus status from the catalog of TCR beta chain sequences. A later analysis assigned V and J genes by comparing TCR nucleotide sequences with IMGT/GENE-DB human TR gene sequences. The TCRdist pipeline was used in a later analysis to assign CDR3 sequences and most-parsimonious VDJ recombination scenarios. In a later analysis, every TCR beta chain was defined by the combination of its CDR3 amino acid sequence and its V-gene family, and reads without a unique V-gene family were dropped. In a later analysis, 500 to 650 highly shared, low-generation-probability nucleotide sequences were removed to address suspected cross-contamination and a sequencing artifact. For each public chain, a later analysis derived a clonal expansion index from normalized ranks of inferred template counts within each repertoire. A later analysis computed generation probabilities with a VDJ recombination model fitted to out-of-frame rearrangements, and checked the results against IGoR. Hypergeometric tests were used in a later analysis to score TCR-TCR, TCR-HLA and TCR-CMV co-occurrence, with a repertoire-size bias correction applied to the TCR pairs. A later analysis estimated false discovery rates by permuting HLA or CMV assignments 20 times. In a later analysis, co-occurring TCRs were grouped using DBSCAN, with TCRdist sequence similarity added in when clustering inside HLA-allele-positive subsets. For co-occurrence clustering, repertoires with fewer than 30,000 or more than 120,000 public chains were excluded, along with four to six repertoires with anomalous nucleotide sharing. The clones in this table, taken by TCRdb from immuneACCESS, are in-frame only. Not every clone is retained; where verified, under half of the shortfall comes from an unresolved V gene, and the cause of the rest is unknown. V, J and clone size were drawn from that table, and D and trimming were deduced from the DNA. Here the sample has around 120,000 clones; about three quarters occur a single time. Of the sample, around 28% is held by the ten largest clones.

The cohort was made up of hundreds of healthy bone marrow donors. At the time of sampling, every cohort member was nominally healthy, though immune exposures that went unrecorded were likely present. The donor tested CMV seropositive and was one of the 289 seropositive cohort members. A peripheral blood sample was collected from each donor, and TCR beta sequencing was performed on peripheral blood mononuclear cells. Genomic DNA was extracted from the blood cell samples with the Qiagen DNeasy Blood Extraction Kit. This TCR was sampled from a man aged 60 to 75 in good health and CMV-seropositive. In this chain, TRBV5-1 is recombined with TRBJ2-2, with a tentative D gene TRBD2 over 6 matching bases. The material sequenced was PBMCs. CDR3 sequence: CASTTVGGITGELFF. Read as DNA, the sequence is TGCGCCAGCACCACGGTCGGGGGAATAACCGGGGAGCTGTTTTTT.